The rows below give T cell receptor delta chains drawn from one sample of a study of gammadelta T cells in human blood. TCRdb re-analyzed the RT-PCR reads via CATT. The repertoire holds approximately 1,100 delta-chain clones, with around 25% as singletons. Sequenced sample: non-Vgamma9Vdelta2 gamma-delta T cells from infant blood. Receptor source: a human donor. CDR3s include the opening cysteine and the closing phenylalanine or tryptophan. D genes are given only for firm matches. Not every row has a clone size; where given, it reads once, few, many or a size class.

d_gene: .; abundance: large; j_gene: TRDJ1; v_gene: TRDV1; CDR3nt: TGTGCTCTTGGGGATTATTCCTTACGGGGGACTGGGCGGATGGGGCTCATCTTT; CDR3aa: CALGDYSLRGTGRMGLIF
d_gene: TRDD3; abundance: .; j_gene: TRDJ3; v_gene: TRDV1; CDR3nt: TGTGCTCTTGGGGAACAAGTCGTACTGGGGGGTCCACCACGCTCCTGGGACACCCGACAGATGTTTTTC; CDR3aa: CALGEQVVLGGPPRSWDTRQMFF
d_gene: .; abundance: large; j_gene: TRDJ1; v_gene: TRDV1; CDR3nt: TGTGCTCTTGGGGAAGAAGCCCCCCTGGGGTGGGGGTACGATAAACTCATCTTT; CDR3aa: CALGEEAPLGWGYDKLIF
d_gene: .; abundance: few; j_gene: TRDJ1; v_gene: TRDV1; CDR3nt: TGTGCTCTTGGGGAAATCCGTGTAAAGCTTCCCATTATAGGGTATAGGAGGGACCCTGGGGTTAAACTCATCTTT; CDR3aa: CALGEIRVKLPIIGYRRDPGVKLIF
d_gene: .; abundance: large; j_gene: TRDJ4; v_gene: TRDV1; CDR3nt: TGTGCTCTTGGGGAACTGTTTCAAACCAAGTTTATTCCTAAAAGAACTTATGGGCTAAGACACACTAGGACCCTGATCTTT; CDR3aa: CALGELFQTKFIPKRTYGLRHTRTLIF
d_gene: .; abundance: few; j_gene: TRDJ1; v_gene: TRDV1; CDR3nt: TGTGCTCTTGGTCCCCCCACCCTACGGGGGAACTGGGATGGGTACACCGATAAACTCATCTTT; CDR3aa: CALGPPTLRGNWDGYTDKLIF
d_gene: TRDD3; abundance: .; j_gene: TRDJ1; v_gene: TRDV1; CDR3nt: TGTGCTCTTGGTCCCCCTCCCCATCGGGGATACGCAGGGACCGATAAACTCATCTTT; CDR3aa: CALGPPPHRGYAGTDKLIF
d_gene: TRDD2; abundance: .; j_gene: TRDJ1; v_gene: TRDV1; CDR3nt: TGTGCTCTTGGGAGGCCCTTCTTCCTACGTGGCGATATGGTTAAACTCATCTTT; CDR3aa: CALGRPFFLRGDMVKLIF
d_gene: TRDD3; abundance: large; j_gene: TRDJ1; v_gene: TRDV1; CDR3nt: TGTGCTCTTGGGGAAGCGTCGGGTCCTCTCCGGATACGAGTGTACACCGATAAACTCATCTTT; CDR3aa: CALGEASGPLRIRVYTDKLIF
d_gene: .; abundance: large; j_gene: TRDJ1; v_gene: TRDV1; CDR3nt: TGTGCTCTTGGGGAACCGGAAAATACCCGTCCCCGGGCCTCCTTGTACACCGATAAACTCATCTTT; CDR3aa: CALGEPENTRPRASLYTDKLIF
d_gene: TRDD3; abundance: medium-sized; j_gene: TRDJ1; v_gene: TRDV1; CDR3nt: TGTGCTCTTGGGGCCTCGCTTCCTACCCTGGGGGATACGCGCGATAAACTCATCTTT; CDR3aa: CALGASLPTLGDTRDKLIF
d_gene: TRDD3; abundance: large; j_gene: TRDJ1; v_gene: TRDV1; CDR3nt: TGTGCTCTTGGGGAATTCGGTTTCCTACTGGGGGATACGCGGGGAACCGATAAACTCATCTTT; CDR3aa: CALGEFGFLLGDTRGTDKLIF
d_gene: .; abundance: large; j_gene: TRDJ2; v_gene: TRDV1; CDR3nt: TGTGCTCTTGGGGAACTCTCCGGTTTTAACTACCCCCCGTTTTTGACAGCACAACTCTTCTTT; CDR3aa: CALGELSGFNYPPFLTAQLFF
d_gene: TRDD3; abundance: .; j_gene: TRDJ2; v_gene: TRDV1; CDR3nt: TGTGCTCTTGGGGAACTTGGCTATAGACGGAGCGGTGGGGGATACGACCGCTTGACAGCACAACTCTTCTTT; CDR3aa: CALGELGYRRSGGGYDRLTAQLFF
d_gene: TRDD3; abundance: large; j_gene: TRDJ1; v_gene: TRDV1; CDR3nt: TGTGCTCTTGGGGGGGCGCTGGAATACTGGGGGGTAAAACTCATCTTT; CDR3aa: CALGGALEYWGVKLIF
d_gene: .; abundance: medium-sized; j_gene: TRDJ1; v_gene: TRDV1; CDR3nt: TGTGCTCTTGGGGACCCTCCTTCCTACGAGCCGGGTATACTGGGGGACCCGTACACCGATAAACTCATCTTT; CDR3aa: CALGDPPSYEPGILGDPYTDKLIF
d_gene: .; abundance: few; j_gene: TRDJ1; v_gene: TRDV1; CDR3nt: TGTGCTCTTGGGGAACTAGATACAGGGCCGAGACTCGATAAACTCATCTTT; CDR3aa: CALGELDTGPRLDKLIF
d_gene: TRDD3; abundance: few; j_gene: TRDJ1; v_gene: TRDV1; CDR3nt: TGTGCTCTTGGGGGCCGTTTAACACTTTGGATTCCTACTGGGGGATACACCGATAAACTCATCTTT; CDR3aa: CALGGRLTLWIPTGGYTDKLIF
d_gene: .; abundance: large; j_gene: TRDJ1; v_gene: TRDV1; CDR3nt: TGTGCTCTTGGAACGGGCGGGTATAAACTCATCTTT; CDR3aa: CALGTGGYKLIF
d_gene: TRDD3; abundance: large; j_gene: TRDJ3; v_gene: TRDV2; CDR3nt: TGTGCCTGTGATACTGGGGGGCCAAGCTCCTGGGACACCCGACAGATGTTTTTC; CDR3aa: CACDTGGPSSWDTRQMFF
d_gene: .; abundance: few; j_gene: TRDJ1; v_gene: TRDV1; CDR3nt: TGTGCTCTTGGGAAATCCCCCAGCCCAAATGGTCCTTCCCCTTACACCGATAAACTCATCTTT; CDR3aa: CALGKSPSPNGPSPYTDKLIF
d_gene: TRDD3; abundance: large; j_gene: TRDJ1; v_gene: TRDV1; CDR3nt: TGTGCTCAGGCGCCTGCCGACTGGGTCCCAGTACTGGGGGATACTGTTGGCGCCACTTACACCGATAAACTCATCTTT; CDR3aa: CAQAPADWVPVLGDTVGATYTDKLIF
d_gene: TRDD3; abundance: medium-sized; j_gene: TRDJ1; v_gene: TRAV29/DV5; CDR3nt: TGTGCAGCAGCCGGATACTGGGGGATACCCCTAAGGGAAAGGACCGATAAACTCATCTTT; CDR3aa: CAAAGYWGIPLRERTDKLIF
d_gene: TRDD3; abundance: large; j_gene: TRDJ1; v_gene: TRDV3; CDR3nt: TGTGCCTTTTACCCCCACGGTACTGGGGGATTAGGGTCTTCTCGAACCGATAAACTCATCTTT; CDR3aa: CAFYPHGTGGLGSSRTDKLIF
d_gene: .; abundance: few; j_gene: TRDJ1; v_gene: TRDV1; CDR3nt: TGTGCTCTTGGGGCCCCGACTAGTCGGACTGATAAACTCATCTTT; CDR3aa: CALGAPTSRTDKLIF
d_gene: TRDD3; abundance: large; j_gene: TRDJ1; v_gene: TRDV1; CDR3nt: TGTGCTCTTGATCTGGGGGATACCTTATACGATAAACTCATCTTT; CDR3aa: CALDLGDTLYDKLIF
d_gene: .; abundance: medium-sized; j_gene: TRDJ1; v_gene: TRDV1; CDR3nt: TGTGCTCTTGGGGAACTCCACCTTCCAGGGACCGATAAACTCATCTTT; CDR3aa: CALGELHLPGTDKLIF
d_gene: .; abundance: large; j_gene: TRDJ1; v_gene: TRDV1; CDR3nt: TGTGCTCTTGGGGATACAGCCTTCGGCACCGATAAACTCATCTTT; CDR3aa: CALGDTAFGTDKLIF
d_gene: .; abundance: large; j_gene: TRDJ1; v_gene: TRDV1; CDR3nt: TGTGCTCTTGGGGTCTCAAGGGGTTGGGGCGCCGATAAACTCATCTTT; CDR3aa: CALGVSRGWGADKLIF
d_gene: TRDD3; abundance: large; j_gene: TRDJ1; v_gene: TRDV1; CDR3nt: TGTGCTCTTGGGGAACATCGGGACTGGGGGATACTGCGGTACACCGATAAACTCATCTTT; CDR3aa: CALGEHRDWGILRYTDKLIF
d_gene: TRDD3; abundance: large; j_gene: TRDJ1; v_gene: TRDV1; CDR3nt: TGTGCTCTTGGGGACCCCTCCCTTCCTGCGTACTGGGGGATTGGCCTACACCTAAAACTCATCTTT; CDR3aa: CALGDPSLPAYWGIGLHLKLIF
d_gene: TRDD3; abundance: large; j_gene: TRDJ1; v_gene: TRAV38-2/DV8; CDR3nt: TGTGCTTATAGGAGCGCGAGACTGGGGGACTACACCGATAAACTCATCTTT; CDR3aa: CAYRSARLGDYTDKLIF
d_gene: TRDD3; abundance: large; j_gene: TRDJ1; v_gene: TRDV1; CDR3nt: TGTGCTCTTGGGGAAGGCCTCGCGTACTGGGGGATAAACGATAAACTCATCTTT; CDR3aa: CALGEGLAYWGINDKLIF
d_gene: .; abundance: medium-sized; j_gene: TRDJ1; v_gene: TRDV1; CDR3nt: TGTGCTCTTGGGGAAATTCCTTCCGAAACCGATAAACTCATCTTT; CDR3aa: CALGEIPSETDKLIF
d_gene: .; abundance: .; j_gene: TRDJ2; v_gene: TRDV1; CDR3nt: TGTGCTCTTGGGGAACGGGGGGAGAGGGCAGCACAACTCTTCTTT; CDR3aa: CALGERGERAAQLFF
d_gene: TRDD3; abundance: few; j_gene: TRDJ3; v_gene: TRDV1; CDR3nt: TGTGCTCTTGGGGAATACCACGGCGAGATGAGGTTTACTGGGGGGAGCTCCTGGGACACCCGACAGATGTTTTTC; CDR3aa: CALGEYHGEMRFTGGSSWDTRQMFF
d_gene: TRDD3; abundance: large; j_gene: TRDJ1; v_gene: TRDV1; CDR3nt: TGTGCTCTTGGGGAAATTCCTGGGGGGGATACCGATAAACTCATCTTT; CDR3aa: CALGEIPGGDTDKLIF
d_gene: TRDD3; abundance: large; j_gene: TRDJ1; v_gene: TRDV3; CDR3nt: TGTGCCTTTAAAGTGGGGGATAGGGACACCGATAAACTCATCTTT; CDR3aa: CAFKVGDRDTDKLIF
d_gene: .; abundance: large; j_gene: TRDJ1; v_gene: TRDV1; CDR3nt: TGTGCTCTTGGGGAACTTCCCTATATATACACCGATAAACTCATCTTT; CDR3aa: CALGELPYIYTDKLIF
d_gene: TRDD3; abundance: medium-sized; j_gene: TRDJ1; v_gene: TRDV1; CDR3nt: TGTGCTCTTGGGGAACTAGAGTTCCTCCTGTGGGGGATACTATTAAACACCGGGAAACTCATCTTT; CDR3aa: CALGELEFLLWGILLNTGKLIF